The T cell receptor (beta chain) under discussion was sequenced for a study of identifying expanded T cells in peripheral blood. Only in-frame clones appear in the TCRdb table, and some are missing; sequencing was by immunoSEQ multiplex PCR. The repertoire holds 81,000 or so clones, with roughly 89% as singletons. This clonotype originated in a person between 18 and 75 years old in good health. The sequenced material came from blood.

The chain's CDR3 is CAWSGTGDTEAFF. CDR3 in DNA: TGTGCCTGGTCCGGGACAGGGGACACTGAAGCTTTCTTT. V usage is TRBV30 and J usage is TRBJ1-1; 10 bases are a match to TRBD1. This CDR3 is built from 13 residues. The germline CDR1 and CDR2 sequences are GTSNPN and SVGIG (reference sequence). Trimming cost V 5 bases and J 3 bases; bases outside gene matches: 3.